The clone carrying this TCR beta chain has ten or more counts. The sample comes from a study of early T cells in non-severe SARS-CoV-2 infection. About the research overall: The authors sequenced bulk RNA from unsorted whole blood, leaving chains unpaired.

TCRdb recomputed calls from the 5' RACE reads with MiXCR, one row per CDR3 protein. This repertoire shows under 80,000 distinct CDR3 sequences, roughly 13% found once; its top ten account for approximately 4.7%. Trimming pared 6 bases from V and 2 bases from J, leaving 11 bases between. CDR1 is KGHSH, CDR2 LQKENI, per germline. There are 13 residues in the CDR3. This rearrangement joins TRBV18 to TRBJ2-7; TRBD1 is a possible D gene (6 bases). Sequencing input: whole blood. The sequence was obtained from an adult who was a healthcare worker with PCR-confirmed SARS-CoV-2 infection or an uninfected control (not recorded which). In nucleotides, the CDR3 is TGTGCCAGCTCTATGGACAGAGCCTACGAGCAGTACTTC. Translated: CASSMDRAYEQYF.